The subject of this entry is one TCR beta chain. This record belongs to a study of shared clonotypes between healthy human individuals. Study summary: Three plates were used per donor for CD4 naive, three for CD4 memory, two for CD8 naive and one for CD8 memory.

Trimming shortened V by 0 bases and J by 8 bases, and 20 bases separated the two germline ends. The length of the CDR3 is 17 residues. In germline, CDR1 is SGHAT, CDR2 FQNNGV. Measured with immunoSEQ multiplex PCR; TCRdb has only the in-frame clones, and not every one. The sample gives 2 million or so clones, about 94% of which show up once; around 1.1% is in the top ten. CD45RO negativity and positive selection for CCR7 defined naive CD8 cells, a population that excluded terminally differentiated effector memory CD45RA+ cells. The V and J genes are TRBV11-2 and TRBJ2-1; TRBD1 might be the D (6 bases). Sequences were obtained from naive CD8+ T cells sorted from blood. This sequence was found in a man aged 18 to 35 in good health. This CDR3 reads CASSLDRTVTGHHEQFF. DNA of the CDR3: TGTGCCAGCAGCTTAGACCGGACTGTGACAGGCCACCATGAGCAGTTCTTC.